Each of the 8 T cell receptor beta chains below was sequenced from the same sample in a study of cytomegalovirus exposure and HLA in healthy donors. In the PCR, 60 Vbeta and 13 Jbeta primers were used. The repertoire was sequenced with immunoSEQ multiplex PCR; TCRdb's copy has only in-frame clones and lacks some. The sample lists approximately 100,000 clones; 64% were seen once. What was sequenced was PBMCs. These receptor sequences come from a human donor in good health.

The V and J genes are TRBV19 and TRBJ2-1; D remains unclear. This CDR3 is 14 amino acids long. Trimming took off 4 bases at V and 5 bases at J, with 12 bases between the two ends. The germline gives CDR1 LNHDA, CDR2 SQIVND (reference sequence). The CDR3 DNA reads TGTGCCAGTAGTAGTGTCCTATTACACAATGAGCAGTTCTTC. Amino acid sequence: CASSSVLLHNEQFF.

This clone showed up just a few times. V gene TRBV6-6 combines with J gene TRBJ2-5; no clear D gene. Trimming left V 6 bases short and J 0 bases short, with 8 bases between. The V gene's germline CDR1 is MNHNY and CDR2 SVGAGI (reference sequence). This CDR3 is built from 13 residues. The CDR3 protein is CASSKLYQETQYF. The CDR3 bases are TGTGCCAGCAGCAAACTTTACCAAGAGACCCAGTACTTC.

The J gene is TRBJ1-2, the V gene TRBV29-1; 9 positions agree with TRBD1. The J segment lost 0 bases and the V segment lost 5 bases, leaving 16 bases of the junction unmatched. The CDR3 is 18 amino acids. CDR1 and CDR2 (germline): SQVTM, ANQGSEA. CDR3 amino acids: CSVRPGTGNIRPNYGYTF. DNA for the CDR3: TGCAGCGTTCGTCCCGGGACAGGGAATATTCGACCTAACTATGGCTACACCTTC.

The rearrangement joins TRBV5-1 to TRBJ2-3; 8 positions agree with TRBD1. V was clipped by 4 bases and J by 0 bases; unmatched bases: 4. Germline lookup yields CDR1 SGHRS and CDR2 YFSETQ. The CDR3 spans 15 residues. The CDR3 DNA sequence: TGCGCCAGCAGCGTACAGGGGGAAAGCACAGATACGCAGTATTTT. The encoded protein is CASSVQGESTDTQYF.

This chain uses TRBV5-4 with TRBJ2-7, with 10 bases fitting TRBD1. J lost 5 bases, V lost 0 bases, and 11 bases had no gene match. CDR1 is SGHNT, CDR2 YYREEE, per germline (reference sequence). The CDR3 length is 17 residues. The CDR3: CASSLGGWGTGVNEQYF. CDR3 coding DNA: TGTGCCAGCAGCTTGGGGGGCTGGGGGACAGGGGTGAACGAGCAGTACTTC.

This chain links TRBV29-1 with TRBJ1-4; 7 bases agree with TRBD1. This CDR3 region has 14 residues. Germline CDR1 reads SQVTM; CDR2 reads ANQGSEA. The V gene end was trimmed by 8 bases and the J gene end by 7 bases; junction bases not matched to a gene: 13. This chain's CDR3 is CSMYAGGRGEKLFF. The DNA for the CDR3 is TGCAGCATGTACGCAGGGGGTCGGGGTGAAAAACTGTTTTTT.

The gene calls are TRBV9 and TRBJ2-1, with 10 bases identical to TRBD2. The CDR3 contains 17 residues. Germline CDR1 SGDLS, CDR2 YYNGEE. V dropped 1 base and J dropped 0; count of bases not matched to a gene: 4. CDR3 coding DNA: TGTGCCAGCAGCGTACTAGCGGGGGAACACTCCTACAATGAGCAGTTCTTC. Translating gives CASSVLAGEHSYNEQFF. The full variable domain, in which reference TRBV9 and TRBJ2-1 provide the parts outside the CDR3, is DSGVTQTPKHLITATGQRVTLRCSPRSGDLSVYWYQQSLDQGLQFLIQYYNGEERAKGNILERFSAQQFPDLHSELNLSSLELGDSALYFCASSVLAGEHSYNEQFFGPGTRLTVL.

Written as DNA, the CDR3 is TGTGCCAGCCGCCGGGACTCTGGAAACACCATATATTTT. It yields the protein CASRRDSGNTIYF. The rearrangement links TRBV6-5 to TRBJ1-3; D is unclear. This CDR3 spans 13 amino acids. The V gene's germline CDR1 is MNHEY and CDR2 SVGAGI. The V end was cut by 8 bases, the J end by 0 bases, with 8 bases between.